This T cell receptor (beta chain) was observed in a study of shared clonotypes between healthy human individuals. Study-wide results and caveats: Clonotypes not shared had lower generation probabilities than those common to all four donors.

Profiling relied on immunoSEQ multiplex PCR, and the TCRdb table lists in-frame clones only, not all of them. The table includes some 790,000 clones, about two thirds detected once. The CDR3 is 15 amino acids. V shed 8 bases and J shed 0 bases, with 19 bases lying between them. The V gene's germline CDR1 is SQVTM and CDR2 ANQGSEA. As to this clone: Its antigen remains unknown.

The sequence came from a woman aged 25-40 years in good health. This chain links TRBV29-1 with TRBJ1-2, with D perhaps matching TRBD1 (5 bases). The sample comprised memory CD4+ T cells sorted from blood. Subset specified: CD45RA-negative fraction. CDR3 amino acids: CSITGQYNSNYGYTF. The CDR3 nucleotides read TGCAGCATTACGGGGCAGTATAATTCTAACTATGGCTACACCTTC.